This TCR beta chain was profiled in a study of regulatory T cells in long-lasting Graves disease. Library construction for TCR beta used iRepertoire HTBI primers and Arm-PCR of CDR3 regions. TCRdb reprocessed the multiplex PCR reads via MiXCR and lists one record per CDR3 protein. The data contain a few hundred thousand distinct CDR3 sequences, 16% of them singletons. In regard to this clonotype: Its specificity is unknown.

Study findings and constraints: Those with persistent Graves' had less TCR diversity than newly diagnosed patients.

Time point described: newly diagnosed GD, antithyroid drugs for less than 3 months. Preparation of the TCR library used RNA extracted from PBMCs. With V trimmed by 6 bases and J by 5 bases, 5 bases remained unmatched. Germline CDR1 is MDHEN and CDR2 is SYDVKM. CDR3 size: 15 residues. This same sample was also taken into another study, of T cells in Graves' hyperthyroidism and ophthalmopathy. This second study says: TCR CDR3 regions were first amplified by RT-PCR with HTBI primers.

V gene TRBV28 combines with J gene TRBJ2-2; 11 bases map to TRBD1. Sample: peripheral blood mononuclear cells (PBMCs), taken at new diagnosis, from a patient treated with antithyroid drugs. The TCR sequence derives from a man aged 40-49 years with Graves disease. The CDR3 DNA reads TGTGCCAGCAGCCCGGGACAGGGGGAAACCGGGGAGCTGTTTTTT. Amino acid sequence: CASSPGQGETGELFF.